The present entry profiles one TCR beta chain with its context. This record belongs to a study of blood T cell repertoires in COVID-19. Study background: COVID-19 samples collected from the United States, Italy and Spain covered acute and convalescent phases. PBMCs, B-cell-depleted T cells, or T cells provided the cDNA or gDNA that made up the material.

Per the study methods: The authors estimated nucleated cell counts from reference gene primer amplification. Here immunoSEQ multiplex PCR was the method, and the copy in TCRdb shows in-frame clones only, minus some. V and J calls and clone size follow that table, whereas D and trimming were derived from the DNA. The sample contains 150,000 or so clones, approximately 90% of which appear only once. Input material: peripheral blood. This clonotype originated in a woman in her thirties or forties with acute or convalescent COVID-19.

CDR3 residues: CASSQGQLERHEQFF. CDR3 coding DNA: TGTGCCAGCAGCCAAGGCCAACTAGAACGGCATGAGCAGTTCTTC. The chain employs TRBV3-1 (or the pseudogene TRBV3-2) and TRBJ2-1; TRBD2 is a possible D gene (5 bases). The CDR3 covers 15 residues. Germline CDR1 reads LGHDT; CDR2 reads YNNKEL (reference sequence). V lost 1 base and J lost 8, with 15 bases in between.